The 9 T cell receptor beta chains below all came from one sample that was sequenced in a study of blood T cell repertoires in COVID-19. Only in-frame clones appear in the TCRdb table, and some are missing; sequencing was by immunoSEQ multiplex PCR. The data show 250,000 to 350,000 clones, with over 75% seen just once and around 12% held by the top ten. The source material was peripheral blood. These receptors came from a woman in her sixties or seventies with acute or convalescent COVID-19.

In DNA form, the CDR3 reads TGTGCCAGCAGCCAAGAACGGGGGGTTGGGTATGGCTACACCTTC. It specifies CASSQERGVGYGYTF. The chain combines TRBV4-2 with TRBJ1-2; maybe TRBD1 (5 bases). The CDR3 has 15 residues. The germline CDR1 and CDR2 sequences are LGHNA and YNFKEQ. The ends were cut back, 0 bases at V and 5 bases at J, with 13 bases in the middle.

The V gene is TRBV28, the J gene TRBJ1-1, with 8 bases lining up with TRBD1. Losses at the gene ends were 2 bases for V and 1 base for J; bases not matched to a gene: 3. CDR3 length: 15 amino acids. The germline V gene encodes CDR1 MDHEN and CDR2 SYDVKM. The CDR3 nucleotides read TGTGCCAGCAGTTTAAGGCAGGGGGCGAACACTGAAGCTTTCTTT. Its translation is CASSLRQGANTEAFF.

The rearrangement links TRBV7-9 to TRBJ2-7, with TRBD2 matching 9 bases. J gave up 0 bases and V 3 bases, and 3 bases lay outside the gene matches. CDR1 and CDR2 (germline): SEHNR, FQNEAQ (reference sequence). The CDR3 runs 15 residues. CDR3 nucleotide sequence: TGTGCCAGCAGCTTTAGCGGGGGTTCCTCCTACGAGCAGTACTTC. It codes for CASSFSGGSSYEQYF.

This clone was detected only a few times. This rearrangement joins TRBV7-9 to TRBJ2-6, with D possibly matching TRBD1 (5 bases). Per the germline V gene, CDR1 is SEHNR and CDR2 is FQNEAQ (reference sequence). The length of the CDR3 is 15 residues. With 4 bases removed from V and 2 bases from J, the gap between germline ends came to 9 bases. CDR3 in DNA: TGTGCCAGCAGCTCTCAGGGAACTGGGGCCAACGTCCTGACTTTC. Encoded protein: CASSSQGTGANVLTF.

This clone was seen a few times. J is TRBJ2-1 and V is TRBV19; D uncertain. The CDR3 contains 13 residues. Trimming pared 3 bases from V and 5 bases from J, leaving 8 bases between. CDR1 is LNHDA and CDR2 is SQIVND in the germline V gene (reference sequence). The CDR3 here is CASSIRQDNEQFF. In DNA form, the CDR3 reads TGTGCCAGTAGTATCCGGCAGGACAATGAGCAGTTCTTC.

The rearrangement links TRBV7-9 to TRBJ2-7; possibly TRBD1 for D (5 bases). Trimming shortened V by 7 bases and J by 2 bases, and 12 bases separated the two germline ends. Germline V gene lookup returns CDR1 SEHNR and CDR2 FQNEAQ (reference sequence). The CDR3 is made up of 13 amino acids. The CDR3 here is CASTKGRAYEQYF. DNA for the CDR3: TGTGCCAGCACCAAGGGCAGGGCCTACGAGCAGTACTTC.

This clone has only one observation. The chain joins TRBV7-9 to TRBJ2-3, with 10 bases lining up with TRBD1. J was trimmed by 3 bases and V by 5 bases; bases with no gene match: 5. The germline gives CDR1 SEHNR, CDR2 FQNEAQ (reference sequence). The CDR3 contains 15 residues. The DNA of the CDR3 is TGTGCCAGCAGCCGGACGGGACAGGGGACAGATACGCAGTATTTT. This sequence encodes CASSRTGQGTDTQYF.

This rearrangement joins TRBV7-9 to TRBJ1-4; D remains ambiguous. This CDR3 is built from 14 residues. V was trimmed by 5 bases and J by 6 bases, leaving 13 bases between them. Per germline, CDR1 SEHNR and CDR2 FQNEAQ (reference sequence). CDR3 loop: CASSNPDEDEKLFF. The CDR3 DNA sequence: TGTGCCAGCAGCAACCCCGACGAGGATGAAAAACTGTTTTTT.

This sequence joins TRBV7-2 and TRBJ2-5, with TRBD2 matching 7 bases. The CDR3 length is 15 residues. Germline assignment: CDR1 SGHTA and CDR2 FQGNSA. V lost 1 base to trimming and J lost 9 bases; unmatched junction nucleotides: 11. The CDR3 DNA follows: TGTGCCAGCAGCTTAGATTCTAGCGGTGGAGCGTCCCAGTACTTC. Residues: CASSLDSSGGASQYF.